These 5 T cell receptor beta chains were all obtained from the same sample, sequenced in a study of Ad26.COV2.S vaccination and SARS-CoV-2 variants. Produced via immunoSEQ multiplex PCR; TCRdb's table is partial and in-frame only. The sample holds 380,000 or so clones, roughly four fifths seen once. Treatment indicated: roughly 19 received Ad26.COV2.S at low or high dose, single or two shots; 5 received placebo; per-sample allocation not given. The investigators took samples on day 63 after the first vaccine or placebo injection. The sequencing here drew on peripheral blood, taken in a trial of Ad26.COV2.S vaccine versus placebo. All receptors come from a person aged 18 to 65 who received the Ad26.COV2.S COVID-19 vaccine or a placebo.

This chain connects TRBV13 to TRBJ2-2; D could derive from TRBD1 or TRBD2 (5 bases each). The CDR3 totals 15 residues. The germline CDR1 and CDR2 sequences are PRHDT and FYEKMQ (reference sequence). Trimming shortened V by 2 bases and J by 5 bases, and 12 bases separated the two germline ends. The CDR3: CASSLRDPLTGELFF. CDR3 bases: TGTGCCAGCAGCTTAAGGGACCCGTTGACCGGGGAGCTGTTTTTT. Full variable domain (missing parts from reference TRBV13 and TRBJ2-2): AAGVIQSPRHLIKEKRETATLKCYPIPRHDTVYWYQQGPGQDPQFLISFYEKMQSDKGSIPDRFSAQQFSDYHSELNMSSLELGDSALYFCASSLRDPLTGELFFGEGSRLTVL.

The rearrangement links TRBV19 to TRBJ1-1, with D tentatively TRBD1 (5 bases). The CDR3 extends over 13 amino acids. Per the germline V gene, CDR1 is LNHDA and CDR2 is SQIVND (reference sequence). Trimming left V 4 bases short and J 1 base short, with 7 bases between. The CDR3: CASSTQENTEAFF. The CDR3, as DNA: TGTGCCAGTAGTACACAGGAGAACACTGAAGCTTTCTTT.

The rearrangement uses TRBV3-1 (or the pseudogene TRBV3-2) and TRBJ2-3; D unresolved. V lost 2 bases to trimming and J lost 5 bases, with 17 bases between them. This CDR3 contains 16 residues. Germline CDR1 LGHDT, CDR2 YNNKEL (reference sequence). DNA of the CDR3: TGTGCCAGCAGCCAACCCCAGTCGGGTTTCCAAGATACGCAGTATTTT. Translated, it gives CASSQPQSGFQDTQYF.

V is TRBV27 and J is TRBJ2-3; 9 bases are shared with TRBD1. V shed 4 bases, J shed 2 bases, and the junction held 28 bases outside the gene matches. Germline CDR1 MNHEY, CDR2 SMNVEV (reference sequence). The CDR3 runs to 23 residues. CDR3 sequence: CASSSRIASPGQGLNKITDTQYF. The DNA of the CDR3 is TGTGCCAGCAGTTCCCGTATAGCTAGTCCGGGACAGGGTTTGAACAAAATCACAGATACGCAGTATTTT.

The chain combines TRBV29-1 with TRBJ2-7; TRBD2 agrees at 7 bases. Unmatched junction bases numbered 16, after V lost 7 bases and J lost 7 bases. Per the germline V gene, CDR1 is SQVTM and CDR2 is ANQGSEA. The CDR3 runs to 14 residues. The CDR3 DNA reads TGCAGCGCGGGTGCTAGCGGTCCTCTGGAGGAGCAGTACTTC. Residues: CSAGASGPLEEQYF.